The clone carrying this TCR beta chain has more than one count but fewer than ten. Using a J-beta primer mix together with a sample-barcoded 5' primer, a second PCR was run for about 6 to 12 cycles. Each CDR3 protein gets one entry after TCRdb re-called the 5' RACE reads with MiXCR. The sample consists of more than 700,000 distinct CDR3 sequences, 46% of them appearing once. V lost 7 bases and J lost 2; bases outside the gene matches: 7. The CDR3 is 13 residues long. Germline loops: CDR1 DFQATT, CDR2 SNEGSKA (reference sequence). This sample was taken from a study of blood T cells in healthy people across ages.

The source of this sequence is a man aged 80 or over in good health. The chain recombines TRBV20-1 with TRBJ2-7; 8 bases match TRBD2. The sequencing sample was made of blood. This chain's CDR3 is CSVAGTSAYEQYF. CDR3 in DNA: TGCAGTGTCGCAGGGACTAGTGCCTACGAGCAGTACTTC.